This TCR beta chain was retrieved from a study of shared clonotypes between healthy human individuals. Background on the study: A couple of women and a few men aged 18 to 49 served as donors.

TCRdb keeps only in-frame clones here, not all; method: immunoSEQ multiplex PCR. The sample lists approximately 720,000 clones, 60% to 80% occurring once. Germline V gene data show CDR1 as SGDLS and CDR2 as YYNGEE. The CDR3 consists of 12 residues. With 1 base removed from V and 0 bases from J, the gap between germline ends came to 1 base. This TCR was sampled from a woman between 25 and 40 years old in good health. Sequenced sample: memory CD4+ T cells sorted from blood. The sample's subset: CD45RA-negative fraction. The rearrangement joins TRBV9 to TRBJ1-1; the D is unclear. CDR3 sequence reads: CASSVMNTEAFF. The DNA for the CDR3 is TGTGCCAGCAGCGTAATGAACACTGAAGCTTTCTTT.